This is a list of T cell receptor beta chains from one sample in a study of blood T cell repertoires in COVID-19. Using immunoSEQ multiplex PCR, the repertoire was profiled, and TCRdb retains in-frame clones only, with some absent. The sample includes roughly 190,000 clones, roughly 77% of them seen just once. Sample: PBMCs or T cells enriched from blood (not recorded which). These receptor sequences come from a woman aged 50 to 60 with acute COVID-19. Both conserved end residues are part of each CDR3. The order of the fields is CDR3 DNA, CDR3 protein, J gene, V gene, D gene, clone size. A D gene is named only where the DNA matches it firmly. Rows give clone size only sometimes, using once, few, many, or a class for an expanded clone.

cdr3_nt: TGCGCCAGCAGCATACAGGGGGCGCGCACAGATACGCAGTATTTT
cdr3_aa: CASSIQGARTDTQYF
j_call: TRBJ2-3
v_call: TRBV5-1
d_call: TRBD1
clone_size: NA

cdr3_nt: TGTGCCAGCATAGGAGGGGGCGGCTATGGCTACACCTTC
cdr3_aa: CASIGGGGYGYTF
j_call: TRBJ1-2
v_call: TRBV6-5
d_call: TRBD1
clone_size: NA

cdr3_nt: TGCAGCGTTGGGGGCCCGGGACAAGGATGGCAGACCCAGTACTTC
cdr3_aa: CSVGGPGQGWQTQYF
j_call: TRBJ2-5
v_call: TRBV29-1
d_call: NA
clone_size: NA

cdr3_nt: TGCGCCAGCAGCCAAGACGCCAGGGACACCGGGGAGCTGTTTTTT
cdr3_aa: CASSQDARDTGELFF
j_call: TRBJ2-2
v_call: TRBV4-1
d_call: NA
clone_size: NA

cdr3_nt: TGTGCCAGCAGCCCCGTCGAGCCGGGGGGTGGCACCGGGGAGCTGTTTTTT
cdr3_aa: CASSPVEPGGGTGELFF
j_call: TRBJ2-2
v_call: TRBV7-8
d_call: TRBD2
clone_size: few

cdr3_nt: TGTGCCAGCAGCCCCCCCCGGAACACCGGGGAGCTGTTTTTT
cdr3_aa: CASSPPRNTGELFF
j_call: TRBJ2-2
v_call: TRBV3-1/TRBV3-2
d_call: NA
clone_size: NA

cdr3_nt: TGCGCCAGCAGCCATCTAGGCAGGGCAGAGACCCAGTACTTC
cdr3_aa: CASSHLGRAETQYF
j_call: TRBJ2-5
v_call: TRBV4-1
d_call: NA
clone_size: NA

cdr3_nt: TGTGCCAGCATTGTCTATCCGAGCAATCAGCCCCAGCATTTT
cdr3_aa: CASIVYPSNQPQHF
j_call: TRBJ1-5
v_call: TRBV2
d_call: NA
clone_size: NA

cdr3_nt: TGTGCCAGCAGTTCGATACTAGCGGGGGTAGCCAAAAACATTCAGTACTTC
cdr3_aa: CASSSILAGVAKNIQYF
j_call: TRBJ2-4
v_call: TRBV27
d_call: TRBD2
clone_size: NA

cdr3_nt: TGTGCCTGGAGTATTTCGACAGGGGCAAATGAAAAACTGTTTTTT
cdr3_aa: CAWSISTGANEKLFF
j_call: TRBJ1-4
v_call: TRBV30
d_call: TRBD1
clone_size: NA

cdr3_nt: TGTGCCAGCAGCTCCGTTACAGGGAAAACTTCACCCCTCCACTTT
cdr3_aa: CASSSVTGKTSPLHF
j_call: TRBJ1-6
v_call: TRBV5-6
d_call: NA
clone_size: NA

cdr3_nt: TGTGCCAGCAGCTTGATGGGACTAGCCAAGTACAATGAGCAGTTCTTC
cdr3_aa: CASSLMGLAKYNEQFF
j_call: TRBJ2-1
v_call: TRBV5-4
d_call: TRBD2
clone_size: NA

cdr3_nt: TGTGCCAGTAGTGTAACAGTGAACACTGAAGCTTTCTTT
cdr3_aa: CASSVTVNTEAFF
j_call: TRBJ1-1
v_call: TRBV19
d_call: NA
clone_size: NA

cdr3_nt: TGTGCCATCAGTGTTGGGGCAGGGGGAACAGATACGCAGTATTTT
cdr3_aa: CAISVGAGGTDTQYF
j_call: TRBJ2-3
v_call: TRBV10-3
d_call: TRBD1
clone_size: NA

cdr3_nt: TGTGCCAGCAGCGTAAATACGGGGGTCGAGACCCAGTACTTC
cdr3_aa: CASSVNTGVETQYF
j_call: TRBJ2-5
v_call: TRBV9
d_call: NA
clone_size: NA

cdr3_nt: TGTGCCAGCAGCGTAGCTGGCGGGTCTAGCACAGATACGCAGTATTTT
cdr3_aa: CASSVAGGSSTDTQYF
j_call: TRBJ2-3
v_call: TRBV9
d_call: NA
clone_size: NA

cdr3_nt: TGTGCCAGCAGACCAACAGGGGGCACTGGAAACACCATATATTTT
cdr3_aa: CASRPTGGTGNTIYF
j_call: TRBJ1-3
v_call: TRBV7-2
d_call: TRBD1
clone_size: NA

cdr3_nt: TGTGCCAGCAGGACAGGTTACTCTGGAAACACCATATATTTT
cdr3_aa: CASRTGYSGNTIYF
j_call: TRBJ1-3
v_call: TRBV6-5
d_call: NA
clone_size: once

cdr3_nt: TGTGCCAGCACCTCTCAGCGGGGGGTGTACAATGAGCAGTTCTTC
cdr3_aa: CASTSQRGVYNEQFF
j_call: TRBJ2-1
v_call: TRBV7-2
d_call: TRBD2
clone_size: once

cdr3_nt: TGTGCCAGCAGGCCCGGGGGGGGCAATCAGCCCCAGCATTTT
cdr3_aa: CASRPGGGNQPQHF
j_call: TRBJ1-5
v_call: TRBV7-2
d_call: NA
clone_size: NA

cdr3_nt: TGCGCCAGCCAGAGACAGGACTTTGACACTGAAGCTTTCTTT
cdr3_aa: CASQRQDFDTEAFF
j_call: TRBJ1-1
v_call: TRBV5-1
d_call: NA
clone_size: few

cdr3_nt: TGTGCCTGGGGGACTTCTGGAAACACCATATATTTT
cdr3_aa: CAWGTSGNTIYF
j_call: TRBJ1-3
v_call: TRBV30
d_call: NA
clone_size: few

cdr3_nt: TGTGCCAGCAGCCAGGGTGACGTTAAAAATTCACCCCTCCACTTT
cdr3_aa: CASSQGDVKNSPLHF
j_call: TRBJ1-6
v_call: TRBV28
d_call: NA
clone_size: once

cdr3_nt: TGCGCCAGCAGCCTTGGGACAGGTCGAAACATTCAGTACTTC
cdr3_aa: CASSLGTGRNIQYF
j_call: TRBJ2-4
v_call: TRBV4-3
d_call: TRBD1
clone_size: NA

cdr3_nt: TGCGCCAGCAGCTTGGCCCTTCAACAAAATTCACCCCTCCACTTT
cdr3_aa: CASSLALQQNSPLHF
j_call: TRBJ1-6
v_call: TRBV5-1
d_call: NA
clone_size: NA

cdr3_nt: TGTGCCAGCAGCTTATCCCCCCCAGGGCTGAGCACAGATACGCAGTATTTT
cdr3_aa: CASSLSPPGLSTDTQYF
j_call: TRBJ2-3
v_call: TRBV7-3
d_call: NA
clone_size: NA

cdr3_nt: TGTGCCAGCAGCCAGGGACACGGCACGGGAGGGGCCAACGTCCTGACTTTC
cdr3_aa: CASSQGHGTGGANVLTF
j_call: TRBJ2-6
v_call: TRBV3-1/TRBV3-2
d_call: NA
clone_size: NA

cdr3_nt: TGTGCCTGGAGTGAGGCGGTTGGGAACACTGAAGCTTTCTTT
cdr3_aa: CAWSEAVGNTEAFF
j_call: TRBJ1-1
v_call: TRBV30
d_call: NA
clone_size: NA

cdr3_nt: TGTGCCAGCAGACGACAGTCGAATCAGCCCCAGCATTTT
cdr3_aa: CASRRQSNQPQHF
j_call: TRBJ1-5
v_call: TRBV6-5
d_call: NA
clone_size: NA

cdr3_nt: TGTGCCATCAGTGGAGCGGGGGGAATCAGAAATGAGCAGTTCTTC
cdr3_aa: CAISGAGGIRNEQFF
j_call: TRBJ2-1
v_call: TRBV10-3
d_call: TRBD2
clone_size: NA

cdr3_nt: TGTGCCAGCAGTTCGTCCGCAGGGCAGGGGATGGCTTTCTTT
cdr3_aa: CASSSSAGQGMAFF
j_call: TRBJ1-1
v_call: TRBV6-5
d_call: NA
clone_size: NA

cdr3_nt: TGTGCCAGCGGGGGGGGACCCTACAATGAGCAGTTCTTC
cdr3_aa: CASGGGPYNEQFF
j_call: TRBJ2-1
v_call: TRBV28
d_call: TRBD2
clone_size: NA

cdr3_nt: TGTGCCAGCAGTTCACAGGGGCGCCTCTATGGCTACACCTTC
cdr3_aa: CASSSQGRLYGYTF
j_call: TRBJ1-2
v_call: TRBV28
d_call: TRBD1
clone_size: NA

cdr3_nt: TGTGCCAGCAGCTTAGGGGGCTTCACAGATACGCAGTATTTT
cdr3_aa: CASSLGGFTDTQYF
j_call: TRBJ2-3
v_call: TRBV11-2
d_call: NA
clone_size: NA

cdr3_nt: TGCGCCAGCAGCGATACAGGGGTCCGGGAAAGACTGTTTTTT
cdr3_aa: CASSDTGVRERLFF
j_call: TRBJ1-4
v_call: TRBV4-1
d_call: TRBD1
clone_size: NA

cdr3_nt: TGTGCCACCAGTGACCTCAGTCGGGGCGGGGAGCTGTTTTTT
cdr3_aa: CATSDLSRGGELFF
j_call: TRBJ2-2
v_call: TRBV24-1
d_call: NA
clone_size: NA

cdr3_nt: TGCAGTGCTACTGAACGGGGCCAAGAGACCCAGTACTTC
cdr3_aa: CSATERGQETQYF
j_call: TRBJ2-5
v_call: TRBV20-1
d_call: NA
clone_size: NA

cdr3_nt: TGTGCCAGCAGTGACTCGTGGCAGGGGGAGCATGGCTACACCTTC
cdr3_aa: CASSDSWQGEHGYTF
j_call: TRBJ1-2
v_call: TRBV6-4
d_call: TRBD1
clone_size: NA

cdr3_nt: TGTGCCAGCAGCTTAGGGACTAGAGAGACCCAGTACTTC
cdr3_aa: CASSLGTRETQYF
j_call: TRBJ2-5
v_call: TRBV11-3
d_call: TRBD2
clone_size: once

cdr3_nt: TGTGCCAGCAGCCCCGCGGGGGGGCCCACCGGGGAGCTGTTTTTT
cdr3_aa: CASSPAGGPTGELFF
j_call: TRBJ2-2
v_call: TRBV9
d_call: TRBD2
clone_size: NA

cdr3_nt: TGTGCCAGCAGCTTCTCTACACTAGCGGGGGCCCACAATGAGCAGTTCTTC
cdr3_aa: CASSFSTLAGAHNEQFF
j_call: TRBJ2-1
v_call: TRBV5-8
d_call: TRBD2
clone_size: NA

cdr3_nt: TGTGCCAGCAGCTTGGACAGGGGGACCGGGGCCAACGTCCTGACTTTC
cdr3_aa: CASSLDRGTGANVLTF
j_call: TRBJ2-6
v_call: TRBV11-2
d_call: TRBD1
clone_size: NA

cdr3_nt: TGTGCCAGCAGCTCTAATCGGGACAGGGCTGACACCGGGGAGCTGTTTTTT
cdr3_aa: CASSSNRDRADTGELFF
j_call: TRBJ2-2
v_call: TRBV7-9
d_call: TRBD1
clone_size: NA

cdr3_nt: TGTGCCAGCCGACCGTGGGACAGCCAAGAGACCCAGTACTTC
cdr3_aa: CASRPWDSQETQYF
j_call: TRBJ2-5
v_call: TRBV27
d_call: TRBD1
clone_size: NA

cdr3_nt: TGCGCCAGCAGCAGGGACAGTTCCCAAGAGACCCAGTACTTC
cdr3_aa: CASSRDSSQETQYF
j_call: TRBJ2-5
v_call: TRBV5-1
d_call: TRBD1
clone_size: NA

cdr3_nt: TGTGCCAGCACCTCCCTTAACTCTCCTAATGAGCAGTTCTTC
cdr3_aa: CASTSLNSPNEQFF
j_call: TRBJ2-1
v_call: TRBV6-5
d_call: NA
clone_size: NA

cdr3_nt: TGTGCCAGCAGCTCGGATTTACAGGGCCCCGTGAACACTGAAGCTTTCTTT
cdr3_aa: CASSSDLQGPVNTEAFF
j_call: TRBJ1-1
v_call: TRBV5-6
d_call: NA
clone_size: NA

cdr3_nt: TGTGCCTCTACCCAGGAGGGATCGGGAAACACCATATATTTT
cdr3_aa: CASTQEGSGNTIYF
j_call: TRBJ1-3
v_call: TRBV28
d_call: NA
clone_size: once

cdr3_nt: TGCAGCGTTGAAGTAAACCAGCGGACTGAAGCTTTCTTT
cdr3_aa: CSVEVNQRTEAFF
j_call: TRBJ1-1
v_call: TRBV29-1
d_call: NA
clone_size: NA

cdr3_nt: TGTGCCAGCAGCCCACCCCCCGGACAGAACACTGAAGCTTTCTTT
cdr3_aa: CASSPPPGQNTEAFF
j_call: TRBJ1-1
v_call: TRBV7-2
d_call: NA
clone_size: NA

cdr3_nt: TGTGCCAGCAGCTTAGCGCCGGGTGACACAGATACGCAGTATTTT
cdr3_aa: CASSLAPGDTDTQYF
j_call: TRBJ2-3
v_call: TRBV7-6
d_call: NA
clone_size: NA

cdr3_nt: TGTGCCAGCAGACCCCCCGGGGGGGTTGAGCAGTTCTTC
cdr3_aa: CASRPPGGVEQFF
j_call: TRBJ2-1
v_call: TRBV12-3/TRBV12-4
d_call: TRBD2
clone_size: NA

cdr3_nt: TGTGCCAGCCGAATTGGAGCTGCAACTAATGAAAAACTGTTTTTT
cdr3_aa: CASRIGAATNEKLFF
j_call: TRBJ1-4
v_call: TRBV2
d_call: NA
clone_size: NA

cdr3_nt: TGTGCCAGCAGCTTAAGCGGGGGGGCGCAGTATTTT
cdr3_aa: CASSLSGGAQYF
j_call: TRBJ2-3
v_call: TRBV7-2
d_call: TRBD2
clone_size: NA